This paragraph reports one T cell receptor (beta chain). The use of a sample-barcoded 5' primer and a J-beta primer mix characterized a second PCR of roughly 6 to 11 cycles. One entry per CDR3 protein results from TCRdb running MiXCR on the 5' RACE reads. The sample yields fewer than 1,000,000 distinct CDR3 sequences, under 55% seen once. Each sample yielded at least 7 million isolated PBMCs. The CDR3 consists of 13 residues. The ends lost 2 bases at V and 6 bases at J; junction bases unmatched: 0. From germline, CDR1 is LGHDT and CDR2 YNNKEL (reference sequence). The sample comes from a study of blood T cells in healthy people across ages.

The receptor comes from a man aged 55 to 70 in good health. The sequencing input was blood. V and J are TRBV3-1 and TRBJ1-5; 8 positions match TRBD1. DNA of the CDR3: TGTGCCAGCAGCCAACAGGGGGCTCAGCCCCAGCATTTT. This encodes CASSQQGAQPQHF.